This record concerns one T cell receptor (beta chain) sequence. Antigen unknown. This sample is drawn from a study of cytomegalovirus exposure and HLA in healthy donors. Study conclusions and caveats: As a later analysis revealed, most CMV-associated TCR beta chains appeared HLA-restricted. Reported results showed that the classifier diagnosed cytomegalovirus status with high specificity and sensitivity. As was reported, the HLA-A and HLA-B alleles of most subjects were accurately predicted from TCR beta sequences.

The CDR3 spans 16 residues. Looked up from germline, CDR1 is SGHRS and CDR2 is YFSETQ. V was clipped by 4 bases and J by 7 bases; unmatched bases: 7. The PCR employed 60 Vbeta primers together with 13 Jbeta primers. Profiled with immunoSEQ multiplex PCR; TCRdb holds only in-frame clones, not every one. The table has about 130,000 clones, around 70% seen once; the top ten hold 2.5% to 3%. Unrecorded for this donor was the CMV serostatus. The sequencing sample was made of PBMCs. This receptor was obtained from a human donor in good health. This chain uses TRBV5-1 with TRBJ2-1; TRBD2 agrees at 14 bases. The CDR3 loop is CASSRPTSGRGNEQFF. CDR3 DNA: TGCGCCAGCAGCAGACCGACTAGCGGGAGGGGTAATGAGCAGTTCTTC.